This paragraph reports one T cell receptor (beta chain). This entry is derived from a study of blood T cell repertoires in COVID-19. The wider study: Sample material is recorded as cDNA or gDNA derived from T cells, B-cell-depleted T cells, or PBMCs.

The CDR3 covers 15 residues. The V and J ends lost 5 bases and 4 bases, in that order; junction bases with no gene match: 8. The germline V gene encodes CDR1 SGHTA and CDR2 FQGTGA. In the authors' workflow: Reference gene primer amplification gave estimated nucleated cell counts. The table came from immunoSEQ multiplex PCR; TCRdb's copy has only in-frame clones and leaves some out. V and J calls and clone size are those listed in that table; D and trimming were worked out from the DNA. The table records about 210,000 clones, approximately 84% of them present only once. Seattle enrolled patients during active infection and tracked them longitudinally.

The clonotype originates from a woman older than 75 with COVID-19, enrolled during active disease. This chain joins TRBV7-3 and TRBJ1-2; 9 bases map to TRBD1. The source material was peripheral blood. CDR3 nucleotides: TGTGCCAGCAGCCCAACCGGGACAGGGACCTATGGCTACACCTTC. Translating gives CASSPTGTGTYGYTF.